This T cell receptor (beta chain) comes out of a study of radiation and T cells in renal cell carcinoma. About the research overall: Nephrectomy followed 15 Gy stereotactic body radiation by 4 weeks. Whole-study findings and limits: Top tumor clonotypes rose in blood 2 weeks post-radiation, then contracted.

Time point described: baseline pretreatment blood. Treatment: 15 Gy SBRT to primary tumor, nephrectomy 4 weeks later. Blood was sampled at baseline, 2 weeks and 4 weeks after SBRT. This renal cell carcinoma was of the clear cell type. On this clone: Its antigen is not identified.

The data were produced by immunoSEQ multiplex PCR, yet TCRdb's version contains in-frame clones alone and is incomplete. The sample consists of 100,000 to 150,000 clones, around 84% of them appearing once. CDR3 length: 18 residues. The sample in question was blood, obtained from a patient whose treatment included radiotherapy and nephrectomy. This TCR was sampled from a woman aged 55-70 years with renal cell carcinoma. The J gene is TRBJ2-6, the V gene TRBV12-2; the D call TRBD1 from the table was never checked on the DNA. TRBV12-2 is described as a pseudogene. This CDR3 is CASRTLGTANSGANVLTF. The DNA for the CDR3 is TGTGCAAGTCGCACCCTAGGGACAGCCAACTCTGGGGCCAACGTCCTGACTTTC.